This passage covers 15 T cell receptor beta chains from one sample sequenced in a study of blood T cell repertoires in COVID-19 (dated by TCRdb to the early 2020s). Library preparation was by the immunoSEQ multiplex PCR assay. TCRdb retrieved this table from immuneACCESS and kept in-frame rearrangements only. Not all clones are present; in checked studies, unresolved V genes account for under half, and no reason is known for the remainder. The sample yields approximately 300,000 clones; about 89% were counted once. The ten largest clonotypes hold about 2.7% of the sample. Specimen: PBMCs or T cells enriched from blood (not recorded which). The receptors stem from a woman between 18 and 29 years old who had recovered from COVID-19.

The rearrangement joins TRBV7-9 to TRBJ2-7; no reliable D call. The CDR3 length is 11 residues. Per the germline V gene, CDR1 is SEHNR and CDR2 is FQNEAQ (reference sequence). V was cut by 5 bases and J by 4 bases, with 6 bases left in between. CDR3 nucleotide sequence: TGTGCCAGCAGCACCGGGTACGAGCAGTACTTC. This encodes CASSTGYEQYF.

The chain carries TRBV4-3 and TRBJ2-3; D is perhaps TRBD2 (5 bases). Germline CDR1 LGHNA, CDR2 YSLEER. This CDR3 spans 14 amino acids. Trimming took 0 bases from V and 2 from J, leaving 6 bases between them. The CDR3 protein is CASSQDLATDTQYF. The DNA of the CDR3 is TGCGCCAGCAGCCAAGATCTAGCCACAGATACGCAGTATTTT.

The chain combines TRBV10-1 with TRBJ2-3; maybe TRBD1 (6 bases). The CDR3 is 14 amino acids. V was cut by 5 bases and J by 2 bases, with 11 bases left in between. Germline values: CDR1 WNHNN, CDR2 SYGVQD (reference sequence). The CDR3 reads CASSSQGPTDTQYF. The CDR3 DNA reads TGCGCCAGCAGTTCACAGGGCCCCACAGATACGCAGTATTTT.

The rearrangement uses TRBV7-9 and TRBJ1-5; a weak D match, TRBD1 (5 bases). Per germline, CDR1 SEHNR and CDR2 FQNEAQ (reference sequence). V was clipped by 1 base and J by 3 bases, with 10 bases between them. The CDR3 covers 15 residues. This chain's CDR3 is CASSLGQTHNQPQHF. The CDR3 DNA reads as TGTGCCAGCAGCTTAGGACAGACACACAATCAGCCCCAGCATTTT.

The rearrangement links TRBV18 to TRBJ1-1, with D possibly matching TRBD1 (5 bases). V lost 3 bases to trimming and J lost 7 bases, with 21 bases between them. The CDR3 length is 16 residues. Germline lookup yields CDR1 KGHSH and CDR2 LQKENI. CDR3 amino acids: CASSPLVSGKGSEAFF. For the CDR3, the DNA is TGTGCCAGCTCACCCCTGGTCTCAGGGAAGGGTAGTGAAGCTTTCTTT.

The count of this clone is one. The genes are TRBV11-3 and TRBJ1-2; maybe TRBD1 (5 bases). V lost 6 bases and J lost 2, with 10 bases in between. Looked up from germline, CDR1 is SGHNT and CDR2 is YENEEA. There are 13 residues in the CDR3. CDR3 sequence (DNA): TGTGCCAGCAGACACCAGGGAAACTATGGCTACACCTTC. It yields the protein CASRHQGNYGYTF.

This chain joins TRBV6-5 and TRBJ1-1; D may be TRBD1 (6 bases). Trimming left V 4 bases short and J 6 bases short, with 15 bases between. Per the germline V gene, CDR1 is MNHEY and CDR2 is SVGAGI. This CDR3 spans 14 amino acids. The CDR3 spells CASSLAGARAEAFF. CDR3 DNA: TGTGCCAGCAGTTTAGCAGGGGCGAGAGCTGAAGCTTTCTTT.

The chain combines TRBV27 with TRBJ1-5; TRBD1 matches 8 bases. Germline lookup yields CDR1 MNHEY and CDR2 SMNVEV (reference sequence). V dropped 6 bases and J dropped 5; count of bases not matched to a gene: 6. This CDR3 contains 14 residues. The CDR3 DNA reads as TGTGCCAGCAGGGGGACAGGAGCCGATCAGCCCCAGCATTTT. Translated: CASRGTGADQPQHF.

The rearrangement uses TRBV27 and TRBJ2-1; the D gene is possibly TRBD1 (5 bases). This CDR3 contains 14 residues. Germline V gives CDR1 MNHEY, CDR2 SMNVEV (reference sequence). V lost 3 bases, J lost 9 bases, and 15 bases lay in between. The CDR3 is CASSLSPPGFEQFF. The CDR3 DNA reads TGTGCCAGCAGTTTGTCCCCTCCAGGGTTTGAGCAGTTCTTC.

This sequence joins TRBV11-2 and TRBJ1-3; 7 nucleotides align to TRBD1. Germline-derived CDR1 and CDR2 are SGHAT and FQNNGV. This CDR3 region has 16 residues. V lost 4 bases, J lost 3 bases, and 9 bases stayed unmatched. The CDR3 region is CASSSTDRVFGNTIYF. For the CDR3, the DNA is TGTGCCAGCAGCTCGACCGACAGGGTTTTTGGAAACACCATATATTTT.

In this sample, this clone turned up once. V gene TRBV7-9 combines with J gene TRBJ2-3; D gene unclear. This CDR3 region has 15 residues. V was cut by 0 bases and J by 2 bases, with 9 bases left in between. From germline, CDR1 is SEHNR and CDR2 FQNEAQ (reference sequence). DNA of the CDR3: TGTGCCAGCAGCTTAGCGGGCAGCCACACAGATACGCAGTATTTT. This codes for CASSLAGSHTDTQYF. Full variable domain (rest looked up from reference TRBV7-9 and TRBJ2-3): DTGVSQNPRHKITKRGQNVTFRCDPISEHNRLYWYRQTLGQGPEFLTYFQNEAQLEKSRLLSDRFSAERPKGSFSTLEIQRTEQGDSAMYLCASSLAGSHTDTQYFGPGTRLTVL.

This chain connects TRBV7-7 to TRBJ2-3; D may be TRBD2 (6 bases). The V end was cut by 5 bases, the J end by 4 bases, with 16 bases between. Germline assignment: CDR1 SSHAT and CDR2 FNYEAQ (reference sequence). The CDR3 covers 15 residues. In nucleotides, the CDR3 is TGTGCCAGCAGCCCCCCGGGGGTCTCGGCAGATACGCAGTATTTT. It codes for CASSPPGVSADTQYF.

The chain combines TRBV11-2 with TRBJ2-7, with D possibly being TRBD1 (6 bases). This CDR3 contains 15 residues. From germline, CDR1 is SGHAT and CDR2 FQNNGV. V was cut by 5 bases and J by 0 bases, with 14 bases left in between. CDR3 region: CASSVSGQNSYEQYF. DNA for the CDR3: TGTGCCAGCAGCGTATCCGGACAGAACTCCTACGAGCAGTACTTC.

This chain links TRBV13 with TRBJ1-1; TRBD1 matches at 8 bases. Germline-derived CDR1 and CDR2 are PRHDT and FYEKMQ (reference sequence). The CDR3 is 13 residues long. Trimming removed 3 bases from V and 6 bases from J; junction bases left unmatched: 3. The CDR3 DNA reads TGTGCCAGCAGCTTCCAGGGGGCGCCTGAAGCTTTCTTT. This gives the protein CASSFQGAPEAFF.

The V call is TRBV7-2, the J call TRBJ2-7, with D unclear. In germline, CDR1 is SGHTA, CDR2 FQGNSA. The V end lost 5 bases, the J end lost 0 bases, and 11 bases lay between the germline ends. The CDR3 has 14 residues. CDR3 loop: CASSPQVPSYEQYF. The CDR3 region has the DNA TGTGCCAGCAGCCCTCAGGTTCCCTCCTACGAGCAGTACTTC. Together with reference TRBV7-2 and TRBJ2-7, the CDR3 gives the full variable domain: GAGVSQSPSNKVTEKGKDVELRCDPISGHTALYWYRQSLGQGLEFLIYFQGNSAPDKSGLPSDRFSAERTGGSVSTLTIQRTQQEDSAVYLCASSPQVPSYEQYFGPGTRLTVT.